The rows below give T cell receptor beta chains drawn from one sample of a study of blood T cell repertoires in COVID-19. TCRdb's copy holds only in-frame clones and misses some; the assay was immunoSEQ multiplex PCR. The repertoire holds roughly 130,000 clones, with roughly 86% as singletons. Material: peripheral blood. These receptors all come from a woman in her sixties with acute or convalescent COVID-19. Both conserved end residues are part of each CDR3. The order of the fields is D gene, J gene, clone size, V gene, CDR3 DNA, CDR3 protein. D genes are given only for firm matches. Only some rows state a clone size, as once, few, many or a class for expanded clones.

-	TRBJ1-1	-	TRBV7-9	TGTGCCAGCAGCTTCGCCGTGGGGGGTACTGAAGCTTTCTTT	CASSFAVGGTEAFF
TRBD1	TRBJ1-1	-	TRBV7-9	TGTGCCAGCAGCGTGACAGGGGTGTATGAAGCTTTCTTT	CASSVTGVYEAFF
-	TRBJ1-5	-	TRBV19	TGTGCCACGAGTAGTATACGTTCCTCAAGCAATCAGCCCCAGCATTTT	CATSSIRSSSNQPQHF
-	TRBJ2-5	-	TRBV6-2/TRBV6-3	TGTGCCAGCAGCCCGGGTCGACAAGTGATACAAGAGACCCAGTACTTC	CASSPGRQVIQETQYF
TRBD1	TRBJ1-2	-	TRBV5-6	TGTGCCAGCAGCTTGTTTGGACAGGGGGCCCACTATGGCTACACCTTC	CASSLFGQGAHYGYTF
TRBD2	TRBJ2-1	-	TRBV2	TGTGCCAGCAAACTGGGACTAGTCGAGGGGCAGGAGCAGTTCTTC	CASKLGLVEGQEQFF
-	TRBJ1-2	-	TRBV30	TGTGCCTGGAATCTCCAGGGTAGAGAGGACTATGGCTACACCTTC	CAWNLQGREDYGYTF
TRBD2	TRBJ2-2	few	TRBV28	TGTGCCAGCAGCTTTTCGCCGGGACTAGGGATCGGGGAGCTGTTTTTT	CASSFSPGLGIGELFF
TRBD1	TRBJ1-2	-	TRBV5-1	TGCGCCAGCAGCCCGCAGGGGGCCGATGGCTACACCTTC	CASSPQGADGYTF
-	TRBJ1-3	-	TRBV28	TGTGCCAGCAACGAACAGGGAATCAAGGGAAACACCATATATTTT	CASNEQGIKGNTIYF
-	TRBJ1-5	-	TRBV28	TGTGCCAGCAGTTTACCTCTCAGGGGCCGTCAGCCCCAGCATTTT	CASSLPLRGRQPQHF
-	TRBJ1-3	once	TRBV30	TGTGCCTGGAAGACGGCAGGTGGAAACACCATATATTTT	CAWKTAGGNTIYF
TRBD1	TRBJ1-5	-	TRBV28	TGTGCCAGCAGTCCCTCAATAGGGGGCAGTCAGCCCCAGCATTTT	CASSPSIGGSQPQHF
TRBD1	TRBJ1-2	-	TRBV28	TGTGCCAGCAGTGCCGGGACAGGGAATAACTATGGCTACACCTTC	CASSAGTGNNYGYTF
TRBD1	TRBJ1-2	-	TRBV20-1	TGCAGTGCTAGTCCGACAGGGGGCGCAGGATCTGGCTACACCTTC	CSASPTGGAGSGYTF
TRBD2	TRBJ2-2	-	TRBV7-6	TGTGCCAGCAGCTCTCGGGAGGATCACGGGGAGCTGTTTTTT	CASSSREDHGELFF
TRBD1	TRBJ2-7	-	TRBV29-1	TGCAGCGCCAACTCACGACAGGGGGCGAGGACCGAGCAGTACTTC	CSANSRQGARTEQYF
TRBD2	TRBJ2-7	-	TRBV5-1	TGCGCCAGCAGCTTTGGACTAGCGGGAGTGTACGAGCAGTACTTC	CASSFGLAGVYEQYF
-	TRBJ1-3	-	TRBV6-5	TGTGCCAGCAGTAGAGGGCCTGGAAACACCATATATTTT	CASSRGPGNTIYF
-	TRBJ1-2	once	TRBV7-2	TGTGCCAGCAGCTTTATTACAGAAACCTATGGCTACACCTTC	CASSFITETYGYTF
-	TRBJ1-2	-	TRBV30	TGTGCCTGGGGGGAGGGAGGCTACACCTTC	CAWGEGGYTF
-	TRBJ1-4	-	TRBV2	TGTGCCAGCAGCCCTCTCCGGGTCCCCAATGAAAAACTGTTTTTT	CASSPLRVPNEKLFF
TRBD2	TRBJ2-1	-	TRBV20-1	TGCAGTGCTCGTGGGGGGGAGTTTAGGGGACCTGAGCAGTTCTTC	CSARGGEFRGPEQFF
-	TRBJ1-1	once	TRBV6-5	TGTGCCAGCAGTTATGGGGGGGCCAACACTGAAGCTTTCTTT	CASSYGGANTEAFF
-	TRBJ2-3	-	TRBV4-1	TGCGCCAGCAGCCAATTGGGCCTAGCCGGAGATACGCAGTATTTT	CASSQLGLAGDTQYF
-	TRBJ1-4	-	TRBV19	TGTGCCAGTAGTATAGATATGAAGGGACTAGCAAAACTGTTTTTT	CASSIDMKGLAKLFF
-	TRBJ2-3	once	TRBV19	TGTGCCAGTAGGACAACATTGGGAGGTACGCAGTATTTT	CASRTTLGGTQYF
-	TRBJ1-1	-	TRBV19	TGTGCCAGTAGTATCGGGTACGGCAATGAAGCTTTCTTT	CASSIGYGNEAFF
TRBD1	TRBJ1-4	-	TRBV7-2	TGTGCCAGCAGCTTTTCGCAGGGGGAGGAAAAACTGTTTTTT	CASSFSQGEEKLFF
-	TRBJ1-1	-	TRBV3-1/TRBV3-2	TGTGCCAGCAGCCTAAAGGGAGGAGGCACTGAAGCTTTCTTT	CASSLKGGGTEAFF
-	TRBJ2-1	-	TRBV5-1	TGCGCCAGCAGCTTGGAGGCGGCCCCATACAATGAGCAGTTCTTC	CASSLEAAPYNEQFF
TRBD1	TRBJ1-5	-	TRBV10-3	TGTGCCATCAGTGAGGGTAGACAGGGCCAGCCCCAGCATTTT	CAISEGRQGQPQHF
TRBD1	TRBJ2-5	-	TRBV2	TGTGCCAGCACCAGGGACAGAGCCCAAGAGACCCAGTACTTC	CASTRDRAQETQYF
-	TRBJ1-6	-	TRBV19	TGTGCCAGTAGTATCATGGCAGGGCCAGGGAATTCACCCCTCCACTTT	CASSIMAGPGNSPLHF
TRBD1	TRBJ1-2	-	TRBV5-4	TGTGCCAGCAGCTCGACAGGGAACTATGGCTACACCTTC	CASSSTGNYGYTF
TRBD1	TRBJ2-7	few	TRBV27	TGTGCCAGCGCCCAAGGGGGCGCTTACGAGCAGTACTTC	CASAQGGAYEQYF
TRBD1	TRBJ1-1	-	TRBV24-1	TGTGCCACCAGATCACAGGGGGCCACTGAAGCTTTCTTT	CATRSQGATEAFF
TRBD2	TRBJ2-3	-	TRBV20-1	TGCAGTGCTAGTCAGAGGAGAGCGGGAGGAACAGATACGCAGTATTTT	CSASQRRAGGTDTQYF
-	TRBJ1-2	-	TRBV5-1	TGCGCCAGCAGCTTGGAGGGAGGGAATCTTGGCTACACCTTC	CASSLEGGNLGYTF
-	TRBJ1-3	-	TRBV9	TGTGCCAGCAGCGTAGCGGACTACAGCTCTGGAAACACCATATATTTT	CASSVADYSSGNTIYF
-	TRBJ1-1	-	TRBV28	TGTGCCAGCAGCCTAGTTGGCACACACTCTGAAGCTTTCTTT	CASSLVGTHSEAFF
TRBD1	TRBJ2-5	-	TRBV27	TGTGCCAGCAGTCGTCTCTTGGTGACAGGGGGCCGGGAGACCCAGTACTTC	CASSRLLVTGGRETQYF
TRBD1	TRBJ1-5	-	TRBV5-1	TGCGCCAGCAGCCCGACAGGGGGTAGCAATCAGCCCCAGCATTTT	CASSPTGGSNQPQHF
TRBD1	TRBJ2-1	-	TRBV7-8	TGTGCCAGCAGCTTGAGGGGGCAGGGGGAATTTTATGAGCAGTTCTTC	CASSLRGQGEFYEQFF
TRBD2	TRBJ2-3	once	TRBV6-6	TGTGCCACCCTAGCGGGAGGGCTCACTAGCACAGATACGCAGTATTTT	CATLAGGLTSTDTQYF
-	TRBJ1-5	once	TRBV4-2	TGTGCCAGCAGCCAAGTAGGGGTGGGGGGGATTAATCAGCCCCAGCATTTT	CASSQVGVGGINQPQHF
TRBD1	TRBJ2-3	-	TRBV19	TGTGCCAGTAGTATGGGACAGGGAAAAGGCACAGATACGCAGTATTTT	CASSMGQGKGTDTQYF
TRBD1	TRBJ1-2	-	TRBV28	TGTGCCAGCAGAAAAACCGGGACAGACTATGGCTACACCTTC	CASRKTGTDYGYTF
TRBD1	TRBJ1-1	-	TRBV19	TGTGCCAGTAGTAAGACAGGGGTGGGAAACACTGAAGCTTTCTTT	CASSKTGVGNTEAFF
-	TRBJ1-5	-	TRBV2	TGTGCCAGCAGTGAAAAGGAGGGATCGGGTAGCAATCAGCCCCAGCATTTT	CASSEKEGSGSNQPQHF
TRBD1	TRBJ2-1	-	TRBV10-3	TGTGCCATCAGTGATACCTCTCACGGGACAGGGGACAATGAGCAGTTCTTC	CAISDTSHGTGDNEQFF
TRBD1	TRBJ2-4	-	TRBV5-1	TGCGCCAGCAGTGTCACAGGGGAAAACATTCAGTACTTC	CASSVTGENIQYF
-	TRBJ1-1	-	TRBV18	TGTGCCAGCTCACCATCAATTTCGAACACTGAAGCTTTCTTT	CASSPSISNTEAFF
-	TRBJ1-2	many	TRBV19	TGTGCCAGTAGTAGAAGAGGTTCTGGCTACACCTTC	CASSRRGSGYTF